These 14 T cell receptor beta chains were all obtained from the same sample, sequenced in a study of radiotherapy plus CTLA-4 blockade in lung cancer. The data were produced by immunoSEQ multiplex PCR, yet TCRdb's version contains in-frame clones alone and is incomplete. Of 35,000 to 55,000 clones in the sample, around 70% were seen once. This sample comprised peripheral blood, obtained from a patient treated with radiotherapy plus ipilimumab. These receptors all stem from a human donor with non-small cell lung cancer who had a partial response to radiotherapy plus ipilimumab.

V and J are TRBV5-6 and TRBJ1-5; D is unclear. There are 13 residues in the CDR3. Between the trimmed V and J ends, which lost 0 bases and 7 bases, there was a span of 8 bases. CDR1 and CDR2 (germline): SGHDT, YYEEEE. The CDR3 spells CASSLGTGQPQHF. DNA for the CDR3: TGTGCCAGCAGCTTGGGAACGGGGCAGCCCCAGCATTTT.

V and J are TRBV9 and TRBJ1-1; D remains ambiguous. Germline V gene lookup returns CDR1 SGDLS and CDR2 YYNGEE. The CDR3 runs to 14 residues. The V end was cut by 4 bases, the J end by 4 bases, with 14 bases between. The CDR3 spells CASSSSIRGTEAFF. The CDR3 nucleotides read TGTGCCAGCAGCTCCTCGATCCGGGGCACTGAAGCTTTCTTT.

Written as DNA, the CDR3 is TGTGCCAGCAGCTTGCCCGGGACACCCACCTACGAGCAGTACTTC. Translating it yields CASSLPGTPTYEQYF. V usage is TRBV5-5 and J usage is TRBJ2-7, with a tentative D call TRBD1 (6 bases). The CDR3 is 15 amino acids. The germline V gene encodes CDR1 SGHKS and CDR2 YYEKEE (reference sequence). With 1 base removed from V and 2 bases from J, the gap between germline ends came to 13 bases.

This clone was found once. This chain connects TRBV10-3 to TRBJ2-1, with D maybe TRBD1 (5 bases). Trimming pared 6 bases from V and 3 bases from J, leaving 15 bases between. In germline, CDR1 is ENHRY, CDR2 SYGVKD. The CDR3 has 15 residues. The CDR3 nucleotides read TGTGCCATCAGCACAGGATCACATGGCTACAATGAGCAGTTCTTC. It encodes CAISTGSHGYNEQFF.

J is TRBJ2-2 and V is TRBV5-4; 15 bases are shared with TRBD2. The V gene's germline CDR1 is SGHNT and CDR2 YYREEE (reference sequence). The J segment lost 5 bases and the V segment lost 4 bases, leaving 3 bases of the junction unmatched. The CDR3 runs to 16 residues. In DNA form, the CDR3 reads TGTGCCAGCAGCATGGGACTAGCGGGAGGTACCGGGGAGCTGTTTTTT. Encoded protein: CASSMGLAGGTGELFF.

The sample holds a few counts of this clone. The chain has TRBV2 and TRBJ2-1; no reliable D call. V was pared by 5 bases and J by 9 bases, with 5 bases between. This CDR3 has 10 amino acids. Germline V CDR1 and CDR2: SNHLY, FYNNEI. This CDR3 is CASSWPEQFF. As DNA, the CDR3 is TGTGCCAGCAGTTGGCCTGAGCAGTTCTTC.

In this sample, this clone turned up once. The gene calls are TRBV27 and TRBJ2-3; D might be TRBD2 (5 bases). This CDR3 is built from 15 residues. CDR1 MNHEY and CDR2 SMNVEV come from the germline V gene (reference sequence). Trimming removed 8 bases at V and 1 base at J, with 16 bases between. The CDR3 coding sequence is TGTGCCAGCTCGACGAGACGGGGAGGCACAGATACGCAGTATTTT. Translated: CASSTRRGGTDTQYF.

The count of this clone is one. V gene TRBV30 combines with J gene TRBJ1-3, with D unclear. The CDR3 totals 12 residues. The V end was cut by 5 bases, the J end by 0 bases, with 5 bases between. Germline V gene data show CDR1 as GTSNPN and CDR2 as SVGIG (reference sequence). The CDR3 sequence is CAWYYSGNTIYF. CDR3 nucleotide sequence: TGTGCCTGGTACTACTCTGGAAACACCATATATTTT.

This chain uses TRBV5-1 with TRBJ2-3, with 7 bases aligning to TRBD2. J lost 6 bases, V lost 10 bases, and 14 bases had no gene match. This CDR3 is 14 amino acids long. Looked up from germline, CDR1 is SGHRS and CDR2 is YFSETQ. The CDR3 is CASRRGDGGDTQYF. In DNA form, the CDR3 reads TGCGCCTCTCGTCGGGGGGACGGGGGTGATACGCAGTATTTT.

There are a few counts of this clone. The chain recombines TRBV5-5 with TRBJ2-7; D is perhaps TRBD1 (6 bases). Germline V gene data show CDR1 as SGHKS and CDR2 as YYEKEE (reference sequence). The CDR3 sequence is 14 residues long. V was trimmed by 1 base and J by 7 bases, leaving 15 bases between them. The CDR3 nucleotides are TGTGCCAGCAGCTTGACTGGGACATTATCGGAGCAGTACTTC. Translating gives CASSLTGTLSEQYF.

There are a few counts of this clone. The chain uses TRBV27 and TRBJ2-7; 8 nucleotides match TRBD1. The CDR3 length is 15 residues. J gave up 4 bases and V 6 bases, and 11 bases lay outside the gene matches. Germline CDR1 MNHEY, CDR2 SMNVEV (reference sequence). CDR3 protein: CASRITGTGLYEQYF. CDR3 nucleotides: TGTGCCAGCAGGATTACCGGGACAGGACTATACGAGCAGTACTTC.

This CDR3 is CAWRGGLSGYTF. The CDR3 DNA follows: TGTGCCTGGAGGGGGGGGTTGAGTGGCTACACCTTC. This sequence joins TRBV30 and TRBJ1-2; a possible D gene is TRBD1 (5 bases). This CDR3 comprises 12 residues. Germline CDR1 and CDR2: GTSNPN and SVGIG (reference sequence). The V end lost 3 bases, the J end lost 7 bases, and 12 bases lay between the germline ends.

This clone was counted a single time. The rearrangement joins TRBV7-9 to TRBJ1-2, with D possibly being TRBD1 (6 bases). The V end was cut by 4 bases, the J end by 8 bases, with 23 bases between. The germline CDR1 and CDR2 sequences are SEHNR and FQNEAQ (reference sequence). The length of the CDR3 is 16 residues. The CDR3 nucleotides read TGTGCCAGCAGCTCCCAGACAGGTTCCCGAGCGGGGGGCTACACCTTC. It codes for CASSSQTGSRAGGYTF.

The rearrangement joins TRBV7-3 to TRBJ1-5; a possible D gene is TRBD1 (6 bases). CDR1 is SGHTA, CDR2 FQGTGA, per germline. The CDR3 has 13 residues. Trimming took off 4 bases at V and 7 bases at J, with 11 bases between the two ends. The CDR3 DNA is TGTGCCAGCAGCTCCGGGAGGGGGCAGCCCCAGCATTTT. Protein: CASSSGRGQPQHF.